Shown below are 2 T cell receptor gamma chains from a single sample sequenced in a study of gamma-delta chains in newborns, infants, children. With CATT, TCRdb re-called clones from the reads. The data show over a hundred gamma-chain clones, 80% to 95% seen once. Input material: blood. The receptor source for this set is a child who received the measles vaccine. This table probably holds off-target reads from a library built for another chain.

Worth noting for this clone: The DNA is left out, because the CDR3 cannot be placed on it with certainty; the CDR3 is given as TCRdb lists it. No J gene was assigned, while the V gene was called as TRGV9. The CDR3 extends over 25 residues, inclusive of both ends. CDR1 and CDR2 (germline): GITISATS, ISYDGTV (reference sequence). This CDR3 reads CACDTGGYFSWDTRQMFFGTGIKLF.

On this clone: Because the CDR3's place on the DNA is in doubt, the DNA is left out and the CDR3 is given as listed by TCRdb. No J gene call was made, and the V gene is TRGV9. The CDR3 has 25 amino acids, counting both end residues. Germline values: CDR1 GITISATS, CDR2 ISYDGTV (reference sequence). The CDR3 reads CACDILGDRTWDTRQMFFGTGIKLF.